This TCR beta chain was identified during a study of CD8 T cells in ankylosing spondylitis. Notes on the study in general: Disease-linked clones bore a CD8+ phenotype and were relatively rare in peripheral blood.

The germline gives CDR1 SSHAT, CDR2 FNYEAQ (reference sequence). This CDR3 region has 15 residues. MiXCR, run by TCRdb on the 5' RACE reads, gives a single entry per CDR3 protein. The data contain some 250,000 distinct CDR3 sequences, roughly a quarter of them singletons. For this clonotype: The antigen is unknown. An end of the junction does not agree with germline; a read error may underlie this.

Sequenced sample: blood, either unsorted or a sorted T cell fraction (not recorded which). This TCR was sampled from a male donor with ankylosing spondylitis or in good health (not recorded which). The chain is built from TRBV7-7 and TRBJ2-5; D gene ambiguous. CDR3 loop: CASSLLGNHQETQYF. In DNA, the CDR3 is TGTGCTAGCAGCTTGTTAGGGAATCACCAAGAGACCCAGTACTTC.